Following are 32 T cell receptor beta chains from one sample sequenced in a study of cytomegalovirus exposure and HLA in healthy donors. PCR amplification relied on 60 Vbeta primers (plus 13 Jbeta primers). Assay: immunoSEQ multiplex PCR; the TCRdb copy retains only in-frame clones and omits some. This sample has roughly 120,000 clones, with around 81% found just once. The sequencing sample was made of PBMCs. All receptors come from a woman aged 25 to 39 in good health and CMV-seronegative.

This chain uses TRBV4-1 with TRBJ2-1, with 10 nucleotides matching TRBD1. CDR3 length equals 16 residues. Unmatched junction bases numbered 7, after V lost 0 bases and J lost 8 bases. Germline V gene data show CDR1 as MGHRA and CDR2 as YSYEKL. CDR3 coding DNA: TGCGCCAGCAGCCAAGAGGTGACAGGGGGCGTGGATGAGCAGTTCTTC. This translates into CASSQEVTGGVDEQFF.

This clone was detected only once. The CDR3 DNA reads TGTGCCAGCAGTCTAGACAGCCCGGGGGGTGGCTACACCTTC. Encoded protein: CASSLDSPGGGYTF. This chain connects TRBV6-5 to TRBJ1-2, with a tentative D call TRBD1 (5 bases). Germline V gene data show CDR1 as MNHEY and CDR2 as SVGAGI. The CDR3 runs to 14 residues. V dropped 5 bases and J dropped 7 bases, with 17 bases sitting between them.

The V gene is TRBV28, the J gene TRBJ1-5, with unresolved D. Germline assignment: CDR1 MDHEN and CDR2 SYDVKM. The CDR3 runs 12 residues. V was trimmed by 6 bases and J by 6 bases, leaving 9 bases between them. The CDR3 region is CASREGGQPQHF. The DNA for the CDR3 is TGTGCCAGCAGGGAGGGTGGTCAGCCCCAGCATTTT.

This clone was picked up a small number of times. The chain recombines TRBV28 with TRBJ1-2; no clear D. V shed 3 bases and J shed 5 bases, with 13 bases lying between them. Germline V gene sequence: CDR1 MDHEN, CDR2 SYDVKM. The CDR3 consists of 14 residues. The CDR3 reads CASSFARGAYGYTF. In DNA, the CDR3 is TGTGCCAGCAGTTTTGCCCGCGGAGCATATGGCTACACCTTC.

This chain links TRBV12-2 with TRBJ2-5; the table gives TRBD1 as D, unverified against the DNA. TRBV12-2 is marked as a pseudogene. The CDR3 loop spans 14 amino acids. The CDR3 is CASRSRDRGWEQYF. Written as DNA, the CDR3 is TGTGCAAGTCGCTCCCGGGACAGGGGATGGGAGCAGTACTTC.

The chain is built from TRBV30 and TRBJ2-5; 9 bases are shared with TRBD1. Near its end, the DNA agrees better with TRBJ2-7, so the J call may be wrong. CDR1 GTSNPN and CDR2 SVGIG come from the germline V gene (reference sequence). The CDR3 consists of 14 residues. The CDR3 sequence: CAWSPVRDRDEQYF. The CDR3 DNA reads as TGTGCCTGGAGTCCCGTCCGGGACAGGGACGAGCAGTACTTC.

The genes are TRBV14 and TRBJ2-1; D not certain. V was cut by 4 bases and J by 7 bases, with 5 bases left in between. Germline values: CDR1 SGHDN, CDR2 FVKESK. The CDR3 length is 11 residues. The CDR3 DNA is TGTGCCAGCAGCCCTATGAATGAGCAGTTCTTC. Protein product: CASSPMNEQFF.

This clone was seen a few times. V usage is TRBV25-1 and J usage is TRBJ1-2; D is unclear. The V end lost 2 bases, the J end lost 5 bases, and 15 bases lay between the germline ends. The CDR3 is 15 amino acids. The germline CDR1 and CDR2 sequences are MGHDK and SYGVNS. The CDR3 sequence: CASSENHRRGYGYTF. In DNA form, the CDR3 reads TGTGCCAGCAGTGAAAACCACAGAAGAGGGTATGGCTACACCTTC.

The rearrangement uses TRBV5-1 and TRBJ2-1, with TRBD2 matching 14 bases. CDR1 is SGHRS, CDR2 YFSETQ, per germline. With 3 bases clipped from V and 5 bases from J, the junction kept 7 bases outside the gene matches. This CDR3 region has 17 residues. The CDR3 DNA is TGCGCCAGCAGCTCAGGACTAGCGGGAGGTATCAACAATGAGCAGTTCTTC. Translating it yields CASSSGLAGGINNEQFF. Combining the CDR3 with reference TRBV5-1 and TRBJ2-1 gives the whole variable domain KAGVTQTPRYLIKTRGQQVTLSCSPISGHRSVSWYQQTPGQGLQFLFEYFSETQRNKGNFPGRFSGRQFSNSRSEMNVSTLELGDSALYLCASSSGLAGGINNEQFFGPGTRLTVL.

This clone was seen more than once but under ten times. CDR3 nucleotides: TGTGCCAGCAGAACTGGACTAGCGGGAGAGGGTTGGGGCGAGCAGTACTTC. Amino acid sequence: CASRTGLAGEGWGEQYF. The chain is built from TRBV27 and TRBJ2-7; 13 bases map to TRBD2. The CDR3 spans 17 residues. Looked up from germline, CDR1 is MNHEY and CDR2 is SMNVEV (reference sequence). Germline trimming cut 6 bases from V and 6 bases from J; bases unmatched to any gene: 14.

The chain links TRBV7-9 to TRBJ2-1, with 14 bases matching TRBD2. In germline, CDR1 is SEHNR, CDR2 FQNEAQ (reference sequence). The CDR3 covers 15 residues. V shed 7 bases, J shed 8 bases, and the junction held 7 bases outside the gene matches. The CDR3: CASTQGLAGVDEQFF. As DNA, the CDR3 is TGTGCCAGCACCCAGGGACTAGCGGGAGTTGATGAGCAGTTCTTC.

V gene TRBV9 combines with J gene TRBJ1-1; 12 bases fit TRBD1. The germline V gene has CDR1 SGDLS and CDR2 YYNGEE. V trimming: 2 bases; J trimming: 7 bases; junction bases outside the gene matches: 3. This CDR3 is built from 14 residues. The CDR3 region has the DNA TGTGCCAGCAGCGTGGGACAGGGGGCCGGTGAAGCTTTCTTT. Translation gives CASSVGQGAGEAFF.

This clone has a handful of counts. The chain links TRBV11-3 to TRBJ2-7; D might be TRBD1 (6 bases). The CDR3 spans 13 residues. Germline V lookup: CDR1 SGHNT, CDR2 YENEEA. V was clipped by 8 bases and J by 7 bases, with 18 bases between them. This CDR3 reads CASAGTPLGEQYF. The DNA for the CDR3 is TGTGCCAGCGCCGGGACACCCCTGGGGGAGCAGTACTTC.

The J gene is TRBJ2-1, the V gene TRBV12-5; TRBD2 aligns across 7 bases. The J segment lost 5 bases and the V segment lost 5 bases, leaving 15 bases of the junction unmatched. The CDR3 covers 17 residues. Germline loops: CDR1 LGHNT, CDR2 FRNRAP. In nucleotides, the CDR3 is TGTGCTAGTGGTCCCTGGGGGGGATCCCCCAAAAACAATGAGCAGTTCTTC. Amino acids: CASGPWGGSPKNNEQFF.

This clone was detected only once. J is TRBJ2-3 and V is TRBV28; 10 bases fit TRBD2. Trimming removed 3 bases from V and 5 bases from J; junction bases left unmatched: 5. The CDR3 is 15 residues long. CDR1 and CDR2 from the germline V gene are MDHEN and SYDVKM. CDR3 sequence reads: CASSLSGRAGDTQYF. The CDR3, as DNA: TGTGCCAGCAGTTTGAGCGGGAGGGCCGGAGATACGCAGTATTTT.

The rearrangement uses TRBV27 and TRBJ2-1, with TRBD2 identical over 7 bases. Germline lookup yields CDR1 MNHEY and CDR2 SMNVEV (reference sequence). The V segment lost 6 bases and the J segment 6 bases; nucleotides outside the gene matches: 5. This CDR3 spans 13 amino acids. CDR3 loop: CASRSSGANEQFF. The CDR3 bases are TGTGCCAGCAGATCTAGCGGAGCCAATGAGCAGTTCTTC.

The rearrangement uses TRBV18 and TRBJ2-7; D perhaps matches TRBD2 (6 bases). Looked up from germline, CDR1 is KGHSH and CDR2 is LQKENI. Trimming pared 0 bases from V and 3 bases from J, leaving 18 bases between. The CDR3 loop spans 17 amino acids. The CDR3 protein is CASSPPEHGRVLYEQYF. In DNA, the CDR3 is TGTGCCAGCTCACCACCGGAACACGGGAGAGTCCTCTACGAGCAGTACTTC.

CDR3 region: CASSLDGEGHQPQHF. The CDR3 coding sequence is TGTGCCAGCAGCTTAGACGGGGAGGGGCATCAGCCCCAGCATTTT. This chain links TRBV7-9 with TRBJ1-5; D is possibly TRBD1 (5 bases). The CDR3 has 15 amino acids. In germline, CDR1 is SEHNR, CDR2 FQNEAQ (reference sequence). V lost 1 base to trimming and J lost 5 bases, with 12 bases between them.

In DNA form, the CDR3 reads TGTGCCAGCGGACAGGGGAGGTACACAGATACGCAGTATTTT. It translates to CASGQGRYTDTQYF. The chain couples TRBV19 to TRBJ2-3, with 9 bases that match TRBD1. The CDR3 extends over 14 amino acids. Trimming took 9 bases from V and 2 from J; bases not matched to a gene: 6. CDR1 LNHDA and CDR2 SQIVND come from the germline V gene (reference sequence).

The rearrangement links TRBV7-9 to TRBJ1-5; D unclear. Trimming stripped 5 bases from V and 5 bases from J, with 7 bases between. In germline, CDR1 is SEHNR, CDR2 FQNEAQ (reference sequence). CDR3 size: 12 residues. The CDR3 coding sequence is TGTGCCAGCAGCAAAGGAGATCAGCCCCAGCATTTT. Translation: CASSKGDQPQHF.

The genes are TRBV28 and TRBJ1-2, with 7 positions matching TRBD1. The V segment lost 5 bases and the J segment 4 bases; nucleotides outside the gene matches: 1. CDR3 length equals 12 residues. The germline CDR1 and CDR2 sequences are MDHEN and SYDVKM. CDR3 sequence: CASSRQGYGYTF. CDR3 sequence (DNA): TGTGCCAGCAGTAGACAGGGCTATGGCTACACCTTC.

The V call is TRBV29-1, the J call TRBJ2-7, with D maybe TRBD2 (5 bases). Trimming cost V 0 bases and J 6 bases, with 12 bases left between them. This CDR3 has 13 residues. The germline V gene has CDR1 SQVTM and CDR2 ANQGSEA. The DNA for the CDR3 is TGCAGCGTTGAAGACTTAAGACTACTCGAGCAGTACTTC. This sequence encodes CSVEDLRLLEQYF.

The chain is built from TRBV6-1 and TRBJ1-4; no definite D call. This CDR3 region has 11 residues. Between the trimmed V and J ends, which lost 6 bases and 4 bases, there was a span of 3 bases. CDR1 is MNHNS, CDR2 SASEGT, per germline. The CDR3 region is CASSLNEKLFF. Here the CDR3 DNA reads TGTGCCAGCAGCCTTAATGAAAAACTGTTTTTT.

J is TRBJ1-4 and V is TRBV2; TRBD1 is a possible D gene (6 bases). CDR1 and CDR2 (germline): SNHLY, FYNNEI. This CDR3 spans 13 amino acids. V lost 9 bases, J lost 4 bases, and 12 bases lay in between. CDR3 nucleotides: TGTGCCAGAAAAGGACAGCTTAATGAAAAACTGTTTTTT. Translating gives CARKGQLNEKLFF.

V is TRBV10-3 and J is TRBJ1-5; D is possibly TRBD1 (5 bases). CDR3 size: 14 residues. CDR1 and CDR2 from the germline V gene are ENHRY and SYGVKD. V gave up 7 bases and J gave up 0 bases, with 10 bases separating them. Here the CDR3 DNA reads TGTGCCATCAACGACAGAGATAGCAATCAGCCCCAGCATTTT. This sequence encodes CAINDRDSNQPQHF.

The chain links TRBV28 to TRBJ1-2; 8 bases map to TRBD1. This CDR3 has 16 amino acids. With 5 bases clipped from V and 4 bases from J, the junction kept 12 bases outside the gene matches. CDR1 is MDHEN and CDR2 is SYDVKM in the germline V gene. CDR3 protein: CASSPGTGLISYGYTF. Written as DNA, the CDR3 is TGTGCCAGCAGTCCAGGGACAGGCCTGATCTCCTATGGCTACACCTTC.

The rearrangement uses TRBV20-1 and TRBJ2-1, with 9 bases identical to TRBD2. The CDR3 extends over 11 amino acids. In germline, CDR1 is DFQATT, CDR2 SNEGSKA (reference sequence). The V and J ends lost 7 bases and 8 bases, in that order; junction bases with no gene match: 3. CDR3 DNA sequence: TGCAGTGTAGCGGGAGTTGATGAGCAGTTCTTC. Translating it yields CSVAGVDEQFF.

The chain carries TRBV18 and TRBJ2-3, with 10 bases aligning to TRBD2. The CDR3 totals 17 residues. CDR1 KGHSH and CDR2 LQKENI come from the germline V gene. V lost 1 base to trimming and J lost 3 bases; unmatched junction nucleotides: 7. DNA for the CDR3: TGTGCCAGCTCACCACTCCCTAGCGGGAGTGGAACAGATACGCAGTATTTT. Amino acid sequence: CASSPLPSGSGTDTQYF.

V gene TRBV28 combines with J gene TRBJ2-1; 11 nucleotides line up with TRBD2. The CDR3 runs 16 residues. The trim removed 5 bases at V and 8 bases at J, leaving 11 bases unmatched. Germline lookup yields CDR1 MDHEN and CDR2 SYDVKM. The CDR3, as DNA: TGTGCCAGCAGTACAACTCTAGCGGGAGGCGCCGATGAGCAGTTCTTC. Translating it yields CASSTTLAGGADEQFF. The variable domain in full, completed from reference TRBV28 and TRBJ2-1, reads DVKVTQSSRYLVKRTGEKVFLECVQDMDHENMFWYRQDPGLGLRLIYFSYDVKMKEKGDIPEGYSVSREKKERFSLILESASTNQTSMYLCASSTTLAGGADEQFFGPGTRLTVL.

The genes are TRBV9 and TRBJ2-7; no reliable D call. Trimming stripped 0 bases from V and 2 bases from J, with 12 bases between. The CDR3 totals 15 residues. From germline, CDR1 is SGDLS and CDR2 YYNGEE. The CDR3 is CASSVAIGEAYEQYF. The CDR3 DNA reads as TGTGCCAGCAGCGTAGCTATAGGAGAGGCCTACGAGCAGTACTTC.

The chain joins TRBV4-1 to TRBJ2-1; the D gene is possibly TRBD2 (6 bases). V gave up 3 bases and J gave up 6 bases, with 15 bases separating them. Germline loops: CDR1 MGHRA, CDR2 YSYEKL. This CDR3 spans 15 amino acids. CDR3 sequence: CASSQYQGGGNEQFF. The DNA of the CDR3 is TGCGCCAGCAGCCAGTACCAGGGAGGTGGCAATGAGCAGTTCTTC.

The chain couples TRBV11-2 to TRBJ2-1; 7 nucleotides align to TRBD2. V lost 1 base, J lost 3 bases, and 6 bases stayed unmatched. CDR3 size: 16 residues. Germline CDR1 reads SGHAT; CDR2 reads FQNNGV. The CDR3 coding sequence is TGTGCCAGCAGCTTAGGTAGGGGACTACGCTACAATGAGCAGTTCTTC. It codes for CASSLGRGLRYNEQFF. The full variable domain, in which reference TRBV11-2 and TRBJ2-1 provide the parts outside the CDR3, is EAGVAQSPRYKIIEKRQSVAFWCNPISGHATLYWYQQILGQGPKLLIQFQNNGVVDDSQLPKDRFSAERLKGVDSTLKIQPAKLEDSAVYLCASSLGRGLRYNEQFFGPGTRLTVL.